This record concerns one T cell receptor (beta chain) sequence. This clone showed up just once. The antigen it recognizes is unknown. No base-level quality is on record; no much larger clone is a single base apart. The sample originates from a study of shared clonotypes between healthy human individuals (dated by TCRdb to the early 2020s). Context from the whole study: The cohort comprised a couple of women and three men aged 18 to 49 years. The study deeply sequenced blood TCR repertoires of 5 or 6 healthy adults to estimate repertoire size and the extent of clonotype sharing between individuals. Different laboratories and diverse techniques were used to prepare libraries and sequence TCR repertoires, to increase sequencing depth and limit assay-specific biases. Per donor, leukapheresis produced somewhere between about 0.94 and 9 billion PBMCs.

Using the deep immunoSEQ assay, multiplex PCR amplified TCR CDR3 regions from genomic DNA. For each cell subset, the extracted genomic DNA was distributed evenly across all wells of several immunoSEQ 96-well plates, and each plate served as one replicate. Each replicate PCR for unsorted PBMC received roughly 300 ng genomic DNA, equal to 30,000 to 35,000 T cell genomes. Unsorted PBMC genomic DNA was sequenced across ten immunoSEQ deep assay plates. The purified libraries were quantified using a Qubit 3.0 fluorometer, sized with a Bioanalyzer 2100, and then quantified again using the KAPA Library Quantification kit. Every immunoSEQ 96-well plate was sequenced on a separate single-read 150-cycle Illumina NextSeq 550 flow cell. In the original analysis: Because the immunoSEQ output included only junctional sequences and no quality scores, the filtering could not be the same as the filtering used for full-length reads. Sequences were annotated with PyIR, a Python wrapper for IgBLAST v1.9, using IMGT germline references to assign V/J genes and CDR3. Reads were removed for weak V/J assignments (E-value above 1e-6), missing CDR3, stop codons, out-of-frame junctions, or ambiguous translated residues. V3J clonotypes were defined as sequences sharing an identical inferred V gene, J gene, and CDR3 amino acid sequence. The percentage overlap between two repertoires was calculated by dividing the number of shared unique clonotypes by the size of the smaller repertoire. Richness of each repertoire was evaluated using RTK rarefaction, the Chao1 estimator, and Recon v2.1 estimates of unobserved clonotypes. TCRdb's version of the immuneACCESS table is confined to in-frame rearrangements and falls short of the full clone set. An unresolved V gene accounts for under half of the shortfall where checked; the remainder is of unknown origin. Clone size and V and J calls were adopted from that table, with D and trimming inferred from the DNA. Counted in this sample were about 490,000 clones; about 85% of them appeared once. More than 9.5% of the sample is held by the ten biggest clonotypes.

Trimming costs V 4 bases and J 2 bases, and their ends lie 10 bases apart. From the cysteine up to the phenylalanine, the CDR3 has a length of 14 residues. Solely the CDR3 DNA is kept, with 42 bases framed from the first base. CDR1 SGHRS and CDR2 YFSETQ are derived from the germline V gene. What the authors observed across the whole study: Because the study included only a small number of donors, the genetic and exposure-history diversity represented was limited. Only blood was sampled, and tissue TCR repertoires likely differ from those in blood. Based on pairwise subsampling, the degree of clonotype sharing among donors was expected to be affected by sequencing depth.

Donors were healthy HIV-negative adults with no recently reported acute infections or vaccinations. Every donor was a Caucasian adult living in Nashville, Tennessee, USA. For unsorted samples, roughly 81 million PBMCs were counted and genomic DNA was extracted with the QIAamp DNA Blood Mini kit. Blood was obtained by leukapheresis, after which PBMCs were separated by Ficoll-Histopaque density gradient centrifugation and cryopreserved in liquid nitrogen vapor phase. The chain employs TRBV5-1 and TRBJ2-1; no D gene can be assigned with confidence. Sequencing was done on a sample of PBMCs. This clonotype was sampled from a woman in her 40s in good health. Some clones in this sample may be carry-over from other donors' samples. The DNA is as follows: TGCGCCAGCAGCCCGGACGGAGCCTACAATGAGCAGTTCTTC. Its protein reads: CASSPDGAYNEQFF.